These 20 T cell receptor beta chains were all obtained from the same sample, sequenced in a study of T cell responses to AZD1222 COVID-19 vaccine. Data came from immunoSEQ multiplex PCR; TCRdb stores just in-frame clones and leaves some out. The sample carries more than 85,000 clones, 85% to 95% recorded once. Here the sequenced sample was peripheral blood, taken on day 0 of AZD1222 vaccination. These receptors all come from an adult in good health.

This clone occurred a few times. Here the CDR3 DNA reads TGTGCCAGCAGTAGACAGGGAAGGGGCTATAGCAATCAGCCCCAGCATTTT. It yields the protein CASSRQGRGYSNQPQHF. The chain is built from TRBV28 and TRBJ1-5; 7 positions match TRBD1. The CDR3 loop spans 17 amino acids. In germline, CDR1 is MDHEN, CDR2 SYDVKM. Unmatched junction bases numbered 10, after V lost 5 bases and J lost 0 bases.

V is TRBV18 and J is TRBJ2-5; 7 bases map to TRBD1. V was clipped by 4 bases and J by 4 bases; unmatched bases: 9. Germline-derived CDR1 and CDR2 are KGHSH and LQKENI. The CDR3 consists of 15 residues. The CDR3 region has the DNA TGTGCCAGCTCACGAACCGGGACAGAGGGAGAGACCCAGTACTTC. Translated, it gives CASSRTGTEGETQYF.

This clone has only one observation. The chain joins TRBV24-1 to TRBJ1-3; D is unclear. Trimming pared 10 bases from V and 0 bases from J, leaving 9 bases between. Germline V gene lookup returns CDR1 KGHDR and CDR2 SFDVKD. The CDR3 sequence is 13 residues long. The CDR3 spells CATSEISGNTIYF. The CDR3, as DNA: TGTGCCACTTCAGAGATCTCTGGAAACACCATATATTTT.

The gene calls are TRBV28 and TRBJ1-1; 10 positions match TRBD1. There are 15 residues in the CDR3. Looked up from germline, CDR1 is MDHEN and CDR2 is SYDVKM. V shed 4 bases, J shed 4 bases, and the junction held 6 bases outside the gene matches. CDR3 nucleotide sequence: TGTGCCAGCAGTTCGGGGACAGGGGTTTTCACTGAAGCTTTCTTT. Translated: CASSSGTGVFTEAFF.

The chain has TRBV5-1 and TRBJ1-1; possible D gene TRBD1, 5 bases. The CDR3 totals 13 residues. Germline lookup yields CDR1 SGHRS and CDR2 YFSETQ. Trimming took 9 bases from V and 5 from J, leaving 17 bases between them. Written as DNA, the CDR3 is TGCGCCACCCGATGGGGGGATGGGACTGAAGCTTTCTTT. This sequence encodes CATRWGDGTEAFF.

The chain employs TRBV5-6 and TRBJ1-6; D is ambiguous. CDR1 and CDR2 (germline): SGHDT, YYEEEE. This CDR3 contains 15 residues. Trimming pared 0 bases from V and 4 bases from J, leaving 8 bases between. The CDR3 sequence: CASSLGFFYNSPLHF. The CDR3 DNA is TGTGCCAGCAGCTTGGGGTTTTTTTATAATTCACCCCTCCACTTT. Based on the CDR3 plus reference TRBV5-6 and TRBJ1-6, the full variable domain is DAGVTQSPTHLIKTRGQQVTLRCSPKSGHDTVSWYQQALGQGPQFIFQYYEEEERQRGNFPDRFSGHQFPNYSSELNVNALLLGDSALYLCASSLGFFYNSPLHFGNGTRLTVT.

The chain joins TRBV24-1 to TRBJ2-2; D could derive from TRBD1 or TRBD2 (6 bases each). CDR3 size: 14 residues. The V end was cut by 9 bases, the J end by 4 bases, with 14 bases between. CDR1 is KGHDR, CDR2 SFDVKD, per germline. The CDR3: CATAGHWTTGELFF. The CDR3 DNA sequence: TGTGCCACCGCGGGACACTGGACCACCGGGGAGCTGTTTTTT.

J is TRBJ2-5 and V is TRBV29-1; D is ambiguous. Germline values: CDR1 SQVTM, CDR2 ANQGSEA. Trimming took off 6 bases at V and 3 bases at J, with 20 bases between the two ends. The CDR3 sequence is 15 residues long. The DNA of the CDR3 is TGCAGCGTAGCTGGTGGTGGGAAGGCTGAAGAGACCCAGTACTTC. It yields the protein CSVAGGGKAEETQYF.

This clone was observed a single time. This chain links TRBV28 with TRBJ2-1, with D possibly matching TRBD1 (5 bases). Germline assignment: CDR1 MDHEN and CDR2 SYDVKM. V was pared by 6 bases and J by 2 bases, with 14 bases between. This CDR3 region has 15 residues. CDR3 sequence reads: CASRSGPGTYNEQFF. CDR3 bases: TGTGCCAGCAGATCTGGGCCAGGGACCTACAATGAGCAGTTCTTC.

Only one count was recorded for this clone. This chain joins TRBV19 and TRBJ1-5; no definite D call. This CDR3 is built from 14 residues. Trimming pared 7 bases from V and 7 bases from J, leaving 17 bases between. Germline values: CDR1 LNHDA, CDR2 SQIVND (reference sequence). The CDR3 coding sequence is TGTGCCAGTACCACTTCTACGGGTCGCCAGCCCCAGCATTTT. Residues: CASTTSTGRQPQHF.

CDR3: CASSSLTGQAWTGELFF. The CDR3 DNA is TGTGCCAGCAGCTCACTTACGGGACAGGCGTGGACCGGGGAGCTGTTTTTT. V is TRBV9 and J is TRBJ2-2, with 8 positions matching TRBD1. The CDR3 consists of 17 residues. The ends lost 4 bases at V and 5 bases at J; junction bases unmatched: 13. Germline-derived CDR1 and CDR2 are SGDLS and YYNGEE. The full variable domain, its missing parts supplied by reference TRBV9 and TRBJ2-2, is DSGVTQTPKHLITATGQRVTLRCSPRSGDLSVYWYQQSLDQGLQFLIQYYNGEERAKGNILERFSAQQFPDLHSELNLSSLELGDSALYFCASSSLTGQAWTGELFFGEGSRLTVL.

The CDR3 nucleotides read TGTGCCAGCAGTAAACAGGTTAACACTGAAGCTTTCTTT. It encodes CASSKQVNTEAFF. The genes are TRBV6-5 and TRBJ1-1; a weak D match, TRBD1 (5 bases). Germline V lookup: CDR1 MNHEY, CDR2 SVGAGI. This CDR3 has 13 residues. V lost 5 bases and J 2 bases, leaving 9 bases between the germline ends.

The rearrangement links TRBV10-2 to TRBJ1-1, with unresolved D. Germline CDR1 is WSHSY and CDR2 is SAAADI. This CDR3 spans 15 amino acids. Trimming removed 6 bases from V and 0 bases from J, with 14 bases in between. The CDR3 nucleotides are TGCGCCAGCAGCGTTCACCCAGTCATGAACACTGAAGCTTTCTTT. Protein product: CASSVHPVMNTEAFF.

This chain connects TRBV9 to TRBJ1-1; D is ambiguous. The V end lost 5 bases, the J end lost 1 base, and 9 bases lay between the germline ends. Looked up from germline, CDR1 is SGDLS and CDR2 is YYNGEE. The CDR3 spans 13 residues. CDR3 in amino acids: CASRIYKNTEAFF. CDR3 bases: TGTGCCAGCAGGATTTACAAGAACACTGAAGCTTTCTTT.

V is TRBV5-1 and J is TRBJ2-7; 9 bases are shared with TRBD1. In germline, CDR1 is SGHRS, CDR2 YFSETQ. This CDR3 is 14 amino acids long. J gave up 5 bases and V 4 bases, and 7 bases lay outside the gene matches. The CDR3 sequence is CASSPGTGLNEQYF. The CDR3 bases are TGCGCCAGCAGCCCCGGGACAGGGCTCAACGAGCAGTACTTC.

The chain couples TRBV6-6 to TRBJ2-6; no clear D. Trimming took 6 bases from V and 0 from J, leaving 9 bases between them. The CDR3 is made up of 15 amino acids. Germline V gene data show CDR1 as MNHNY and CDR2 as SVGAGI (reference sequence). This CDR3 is CASSSSLSGANVLTF. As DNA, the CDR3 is TGTGCCAGCAGCTCCTCTCTCTCTGGGGCCAACGTCCTGACTTTC.

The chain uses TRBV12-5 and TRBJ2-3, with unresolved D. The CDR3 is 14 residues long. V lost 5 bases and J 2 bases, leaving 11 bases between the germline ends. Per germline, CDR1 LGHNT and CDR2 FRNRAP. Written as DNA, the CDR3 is TGTGCTAGTGGTCCGTGGTCCTCCACAGATACGCAGTATTTT. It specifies CASGPWSSTDTQYF.

DNA for the CDR3: TGTGCCAGCAGCGTTGGACTAGCGGGGGGGCCTTTCGATGAGCAGTTCTTC. Its protein product is CASSVGLAGGPFDEQFF. The chain carries TRBV9 and TRBJ2-1; the match to TRBD2 covers 15 bases. Germline V gene data show CDR1 as SGDLS and CDR2 as YYNGEE. The CDR3 consists of 17 residues. V lost 2 bases to trimming and J lost 8 bases; unmatched junction nucleotides: 8.

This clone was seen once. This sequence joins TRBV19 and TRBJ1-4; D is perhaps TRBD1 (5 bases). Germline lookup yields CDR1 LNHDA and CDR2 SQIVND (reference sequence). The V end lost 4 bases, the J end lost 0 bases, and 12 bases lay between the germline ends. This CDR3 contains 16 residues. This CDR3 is CASSTPGRTTNEKLFF. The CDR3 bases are TGTGCCAGTAGTACCCCGGGACGGACAACTAATGAAAAACTGTTTTTT.

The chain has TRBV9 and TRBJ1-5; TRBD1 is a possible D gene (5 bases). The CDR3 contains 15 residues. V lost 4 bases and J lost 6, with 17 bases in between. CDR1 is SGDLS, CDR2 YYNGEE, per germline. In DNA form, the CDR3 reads TGTGCCAGCAGCTCAGACGGGGGTGCTGCTCAGCCCCAGCATTTT. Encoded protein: CASSSDGGAAQPQHF. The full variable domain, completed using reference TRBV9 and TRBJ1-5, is DSGVTQTPKHLITATGQRVTLRCSPRSGDLSVYWYQQSLDQGLQFLIQYYNGEERAKGNILERFSAQQFPDLHSELNLSSLELGDSALYFCASSSDGGAAQPQHFGDGTRLSIL.